This T cell receptor beta chain was recorded in a study of CD8+ T cells in alopecia areata. Study-wide context: Once tofacitinib had been taken for 6 to 18 months, 6 months off drug followed.

Germline CDR1 and CDR2: GTSNPN and SVGIG (reference sequence). Trimming removed 3 bases from V and 1 base from J, with 9 bases in between. The CDR3 covers 14 residues. In each case, RNA was isolated and then reverse transcribed into cDNA as the sequencing template. Libraries were prepared by immunoSEQ multiplex PCR; TCRdb keeps only in-frame clonotypes and omits some of them. The repertoire has roughly 200,000 clones, roughly 65% of them found once; the top ten carry under 2%. This receptor was taken from a human donor with alopecia areata. The rearrangement joins TRBV30 to TRBJ2-2; D possibly uses TRBD1 or TRBD2 (5 bases each). Sequences were derived from CD4+ T cells sorted from blood, sampled at week 0. The CDR3 bases are TGTGCCTGGAGGGGGGTTCTGAACACCGGGGAGCTGTTTTTT. Translation: CAWRGVLNTGELFF.